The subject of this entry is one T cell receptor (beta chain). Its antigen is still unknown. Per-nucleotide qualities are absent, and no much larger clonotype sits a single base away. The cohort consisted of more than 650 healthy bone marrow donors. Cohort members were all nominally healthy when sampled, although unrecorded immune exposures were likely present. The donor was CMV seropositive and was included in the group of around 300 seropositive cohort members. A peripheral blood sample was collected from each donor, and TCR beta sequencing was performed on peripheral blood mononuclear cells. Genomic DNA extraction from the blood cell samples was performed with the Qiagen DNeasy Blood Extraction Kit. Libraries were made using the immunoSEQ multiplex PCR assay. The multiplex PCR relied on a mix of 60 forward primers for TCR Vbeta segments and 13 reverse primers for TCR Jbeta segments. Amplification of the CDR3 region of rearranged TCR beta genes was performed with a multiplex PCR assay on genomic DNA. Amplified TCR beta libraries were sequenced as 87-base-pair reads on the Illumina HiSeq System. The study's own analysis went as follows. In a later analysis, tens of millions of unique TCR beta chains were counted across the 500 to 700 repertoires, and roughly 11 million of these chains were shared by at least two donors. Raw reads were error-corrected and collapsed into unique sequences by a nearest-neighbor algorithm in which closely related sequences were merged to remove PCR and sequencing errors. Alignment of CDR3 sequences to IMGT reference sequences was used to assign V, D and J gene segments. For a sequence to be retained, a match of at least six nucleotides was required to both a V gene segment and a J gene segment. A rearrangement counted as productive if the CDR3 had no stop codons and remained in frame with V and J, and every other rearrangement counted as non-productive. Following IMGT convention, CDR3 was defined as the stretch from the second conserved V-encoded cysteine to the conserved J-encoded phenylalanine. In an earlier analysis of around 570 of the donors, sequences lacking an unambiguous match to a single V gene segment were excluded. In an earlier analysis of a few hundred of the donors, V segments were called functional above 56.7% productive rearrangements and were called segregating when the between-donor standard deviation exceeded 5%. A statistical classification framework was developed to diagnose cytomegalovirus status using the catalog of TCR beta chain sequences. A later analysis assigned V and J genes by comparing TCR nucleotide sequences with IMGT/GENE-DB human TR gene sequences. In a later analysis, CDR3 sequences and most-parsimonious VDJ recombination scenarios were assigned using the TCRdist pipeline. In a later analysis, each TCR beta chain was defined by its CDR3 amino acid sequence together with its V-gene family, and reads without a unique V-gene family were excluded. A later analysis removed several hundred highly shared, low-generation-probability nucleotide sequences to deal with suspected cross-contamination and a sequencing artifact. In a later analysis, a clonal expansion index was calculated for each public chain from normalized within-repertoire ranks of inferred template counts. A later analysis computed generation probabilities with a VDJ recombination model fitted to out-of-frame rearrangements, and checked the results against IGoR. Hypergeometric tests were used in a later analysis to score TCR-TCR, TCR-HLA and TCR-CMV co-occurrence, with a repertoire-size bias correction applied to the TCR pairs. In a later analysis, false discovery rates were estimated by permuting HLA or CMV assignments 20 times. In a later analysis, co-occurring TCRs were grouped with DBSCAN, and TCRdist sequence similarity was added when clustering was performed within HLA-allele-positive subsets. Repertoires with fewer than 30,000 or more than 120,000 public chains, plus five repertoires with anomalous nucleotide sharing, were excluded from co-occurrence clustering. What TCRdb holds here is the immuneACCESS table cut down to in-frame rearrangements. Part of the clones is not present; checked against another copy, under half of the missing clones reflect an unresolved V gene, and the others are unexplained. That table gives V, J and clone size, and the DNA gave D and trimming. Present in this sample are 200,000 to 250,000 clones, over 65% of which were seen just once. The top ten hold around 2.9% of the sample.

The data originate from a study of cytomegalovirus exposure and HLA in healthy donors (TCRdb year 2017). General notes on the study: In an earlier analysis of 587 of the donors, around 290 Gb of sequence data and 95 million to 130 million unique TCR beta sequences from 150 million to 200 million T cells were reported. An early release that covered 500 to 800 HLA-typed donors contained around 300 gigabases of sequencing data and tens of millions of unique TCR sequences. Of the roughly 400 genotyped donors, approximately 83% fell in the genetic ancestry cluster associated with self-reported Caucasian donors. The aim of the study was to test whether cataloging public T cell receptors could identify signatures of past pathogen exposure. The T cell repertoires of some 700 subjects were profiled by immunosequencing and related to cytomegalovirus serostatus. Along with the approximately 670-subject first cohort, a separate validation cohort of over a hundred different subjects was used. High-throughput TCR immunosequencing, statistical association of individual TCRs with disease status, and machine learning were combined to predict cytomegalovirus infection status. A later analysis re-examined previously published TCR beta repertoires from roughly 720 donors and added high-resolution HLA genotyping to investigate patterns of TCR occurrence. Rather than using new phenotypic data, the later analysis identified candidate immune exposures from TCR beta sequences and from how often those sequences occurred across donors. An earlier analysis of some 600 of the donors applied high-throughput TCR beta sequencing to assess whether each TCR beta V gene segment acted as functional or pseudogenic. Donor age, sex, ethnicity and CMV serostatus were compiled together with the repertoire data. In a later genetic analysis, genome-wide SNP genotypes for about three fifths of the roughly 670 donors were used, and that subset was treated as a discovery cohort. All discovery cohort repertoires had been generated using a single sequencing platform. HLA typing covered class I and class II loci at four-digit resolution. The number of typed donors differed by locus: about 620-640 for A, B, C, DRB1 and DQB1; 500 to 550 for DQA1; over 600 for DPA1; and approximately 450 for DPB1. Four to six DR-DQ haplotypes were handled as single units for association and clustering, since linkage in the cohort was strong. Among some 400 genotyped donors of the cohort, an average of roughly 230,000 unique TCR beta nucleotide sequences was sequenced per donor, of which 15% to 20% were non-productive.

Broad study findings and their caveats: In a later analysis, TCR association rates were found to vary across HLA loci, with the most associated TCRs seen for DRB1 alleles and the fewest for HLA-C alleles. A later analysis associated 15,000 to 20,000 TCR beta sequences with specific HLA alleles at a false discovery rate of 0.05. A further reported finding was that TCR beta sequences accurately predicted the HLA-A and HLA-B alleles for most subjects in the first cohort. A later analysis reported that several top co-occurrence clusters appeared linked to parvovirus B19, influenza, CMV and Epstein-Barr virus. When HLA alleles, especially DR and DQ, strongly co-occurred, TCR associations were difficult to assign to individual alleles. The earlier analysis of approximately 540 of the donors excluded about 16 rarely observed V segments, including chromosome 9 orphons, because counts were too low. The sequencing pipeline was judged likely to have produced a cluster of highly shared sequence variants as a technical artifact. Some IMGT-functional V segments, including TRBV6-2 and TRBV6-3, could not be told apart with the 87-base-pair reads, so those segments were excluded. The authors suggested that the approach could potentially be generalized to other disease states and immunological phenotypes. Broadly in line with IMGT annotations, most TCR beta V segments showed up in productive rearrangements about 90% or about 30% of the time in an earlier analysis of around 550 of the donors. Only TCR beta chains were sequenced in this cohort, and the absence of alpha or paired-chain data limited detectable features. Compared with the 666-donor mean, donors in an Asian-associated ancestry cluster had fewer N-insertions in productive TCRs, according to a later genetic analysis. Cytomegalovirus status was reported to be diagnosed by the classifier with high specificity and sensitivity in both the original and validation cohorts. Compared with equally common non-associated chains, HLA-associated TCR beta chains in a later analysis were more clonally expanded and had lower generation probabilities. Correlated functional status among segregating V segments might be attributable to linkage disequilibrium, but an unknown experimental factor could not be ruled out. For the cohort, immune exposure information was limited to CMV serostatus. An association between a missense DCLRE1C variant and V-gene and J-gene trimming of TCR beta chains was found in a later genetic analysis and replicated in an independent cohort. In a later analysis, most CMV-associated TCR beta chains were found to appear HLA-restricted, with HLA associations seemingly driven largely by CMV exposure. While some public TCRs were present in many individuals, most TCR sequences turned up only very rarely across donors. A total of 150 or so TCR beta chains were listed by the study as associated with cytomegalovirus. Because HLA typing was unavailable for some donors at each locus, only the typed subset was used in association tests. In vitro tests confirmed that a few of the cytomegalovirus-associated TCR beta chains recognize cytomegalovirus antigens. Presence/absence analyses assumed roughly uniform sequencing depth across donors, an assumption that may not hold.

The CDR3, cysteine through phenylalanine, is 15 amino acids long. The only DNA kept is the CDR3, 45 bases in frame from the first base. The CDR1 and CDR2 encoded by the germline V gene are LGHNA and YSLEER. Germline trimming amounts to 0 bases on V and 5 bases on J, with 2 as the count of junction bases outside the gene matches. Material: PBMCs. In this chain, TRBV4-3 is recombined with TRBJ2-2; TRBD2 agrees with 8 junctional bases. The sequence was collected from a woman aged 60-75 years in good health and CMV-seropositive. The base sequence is TGCGCCAGCAGCCAAGAGGCGGGGGGAACCGGGGAGCTGTTTTTT. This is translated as CASSQEAGGTGELFF.